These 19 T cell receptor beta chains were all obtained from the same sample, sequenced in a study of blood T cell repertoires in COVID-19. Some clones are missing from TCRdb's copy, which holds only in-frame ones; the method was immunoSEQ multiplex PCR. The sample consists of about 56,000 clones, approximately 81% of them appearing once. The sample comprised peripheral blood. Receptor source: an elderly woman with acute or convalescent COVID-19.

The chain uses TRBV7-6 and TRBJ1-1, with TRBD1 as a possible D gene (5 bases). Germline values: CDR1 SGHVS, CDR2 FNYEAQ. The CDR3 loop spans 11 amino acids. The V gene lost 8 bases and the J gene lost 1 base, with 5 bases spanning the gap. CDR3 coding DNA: TGTGCCAGCGGACAGAACACTGAAGCTTTCTTT. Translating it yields CASGQNTEAFF.

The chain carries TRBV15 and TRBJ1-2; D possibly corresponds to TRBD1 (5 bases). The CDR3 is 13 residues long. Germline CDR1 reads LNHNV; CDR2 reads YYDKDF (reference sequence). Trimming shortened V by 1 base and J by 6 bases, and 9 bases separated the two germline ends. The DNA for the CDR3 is TGTGCCACCAGCAGAGGCGGGGGTAATGGCTACACCTTC. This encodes CATSRGGGNGYTF.

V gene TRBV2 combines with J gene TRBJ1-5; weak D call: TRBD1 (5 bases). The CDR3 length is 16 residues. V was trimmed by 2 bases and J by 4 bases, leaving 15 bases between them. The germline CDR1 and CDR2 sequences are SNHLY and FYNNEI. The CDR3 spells CASSESGGTLNQPQHF. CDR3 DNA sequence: TGTGCCAGCAGTGAAAGTGGGGGGACTTTAAATCAGCCCCAGCATTTT.

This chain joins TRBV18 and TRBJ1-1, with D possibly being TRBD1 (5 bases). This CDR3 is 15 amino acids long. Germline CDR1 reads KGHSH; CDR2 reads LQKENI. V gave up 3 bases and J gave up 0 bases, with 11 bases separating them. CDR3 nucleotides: TGTGCCAGCTCACCTAGAGACAGTATGAACACTGAAGCTTTCTTT. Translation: CASSPRDSMNTEAFF. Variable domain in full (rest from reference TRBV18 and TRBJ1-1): NAGVMQNPRHLVRRRGQEARLRCSPMKGHSHVYWYRQLPEEGLKFMVYLQKENIIDESGMPKERFSAEFPKEGPSILRIQQVVRGDSAAYFCASSPRDSMNTEAFFGQGTRLTVV.

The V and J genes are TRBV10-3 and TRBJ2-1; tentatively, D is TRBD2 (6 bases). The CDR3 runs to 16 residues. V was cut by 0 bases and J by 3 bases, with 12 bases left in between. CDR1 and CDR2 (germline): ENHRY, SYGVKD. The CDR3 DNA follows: TGTGCCATCAGTGAGTCGAGTGGGGGGATCTACAATGAGCAGTTCTTC. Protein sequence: CAISESSGGIYNEQFF.

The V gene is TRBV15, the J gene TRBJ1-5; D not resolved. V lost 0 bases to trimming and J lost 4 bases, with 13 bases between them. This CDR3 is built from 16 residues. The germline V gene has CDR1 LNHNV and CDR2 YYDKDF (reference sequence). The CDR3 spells CATSRDYGQFNQPQHF. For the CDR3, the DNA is TGTGCCACCAGCAGAGATTATGGGCAGTTTAATCAGCCCCAGCATTTT.

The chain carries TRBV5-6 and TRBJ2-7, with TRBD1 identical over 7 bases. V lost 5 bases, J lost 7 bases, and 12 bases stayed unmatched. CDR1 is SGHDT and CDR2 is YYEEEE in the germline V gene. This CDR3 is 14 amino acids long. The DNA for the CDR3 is TGTGCCAGCAGGCGTTGGGACAGCCTACGGGAGCAGTACTTC. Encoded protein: CASRRWDSLREQYF.

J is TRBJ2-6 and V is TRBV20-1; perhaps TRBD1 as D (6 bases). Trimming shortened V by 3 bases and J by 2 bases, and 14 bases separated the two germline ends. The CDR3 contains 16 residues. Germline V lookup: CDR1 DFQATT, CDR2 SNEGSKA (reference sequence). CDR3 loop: CSASNQGLAGANVLTF. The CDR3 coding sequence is TGCAGTGCTAGTAACCAGGGGCTCGCTGGGGCCAACGTCCTGACTTTC.

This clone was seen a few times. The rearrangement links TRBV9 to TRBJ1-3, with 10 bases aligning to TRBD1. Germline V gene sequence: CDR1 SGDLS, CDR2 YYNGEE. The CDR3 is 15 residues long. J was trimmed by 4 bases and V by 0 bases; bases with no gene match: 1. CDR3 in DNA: TGTGCCAGCAGCGTAGGGGACAGGGGAGGAAACACCATATATTTT. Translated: CASSVGDRGGNTIYF. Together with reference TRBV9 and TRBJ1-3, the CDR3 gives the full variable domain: DSGVTQTPKHLITATGQRVTLRCSPRSGDLSVYWYQQSLDQGLQFLIQYYNGEERAKGNILERFSAQQFPDLHSELNLSSLELGDSALYFCASSVGDRGGNTIYFGEGSWLTVV.

CDR3 region: CASSFRAGDDSYTF. The CDR3 coding sequence is TGCGCCAGCAGCTTTAGAGCAGGGGATGACAGCTACACCTTC. The J gene is TRBJ1-2, the V gene TRBV5-1; D may be TRBD1 (6 bases). Looked up from germline, CDR1 is SGHRS and CDR2 is YFSETQ. The V and J ends lost 2 bases and 9 bases respectively, with 17 bases between them. The CDR3 loop spans 14 amino acids.

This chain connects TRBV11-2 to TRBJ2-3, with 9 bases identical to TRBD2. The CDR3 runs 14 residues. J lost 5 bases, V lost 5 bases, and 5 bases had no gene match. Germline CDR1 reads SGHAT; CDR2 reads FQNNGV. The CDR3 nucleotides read TGTGCCAGCAGCCGCGGGGGGGCCCAAGATACGCAGTATTTT. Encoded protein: CASSRGGAQDTQYF.

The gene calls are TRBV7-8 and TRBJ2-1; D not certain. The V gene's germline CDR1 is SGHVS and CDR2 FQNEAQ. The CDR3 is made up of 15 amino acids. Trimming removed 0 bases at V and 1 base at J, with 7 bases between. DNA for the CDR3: TGTGCCAGCAGCTTAGCGCCTCAGTCCTACAATGAGCAGTTCTTC. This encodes CASSLAPQSYNEQFF.

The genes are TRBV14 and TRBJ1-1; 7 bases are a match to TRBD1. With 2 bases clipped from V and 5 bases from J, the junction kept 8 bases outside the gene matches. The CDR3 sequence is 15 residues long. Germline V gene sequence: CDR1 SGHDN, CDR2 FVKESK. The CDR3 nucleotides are TGTGCCAGCAGCCAACCGACAGGGATCGAAACTGAAGCTTTCTTT. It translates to CASSQPTGIETEAFF.

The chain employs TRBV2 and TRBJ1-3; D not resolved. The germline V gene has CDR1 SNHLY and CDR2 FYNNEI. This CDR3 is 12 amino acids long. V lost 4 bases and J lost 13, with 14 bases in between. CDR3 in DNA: TGTGCCAGCAGTGCGGGGAAGGATCCTATATATTTT. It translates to CASSAGKDPIYF.

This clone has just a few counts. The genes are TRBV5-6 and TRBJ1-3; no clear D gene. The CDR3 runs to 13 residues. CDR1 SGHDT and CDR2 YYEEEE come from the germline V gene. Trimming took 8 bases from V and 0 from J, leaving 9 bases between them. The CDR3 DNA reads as TGTGCCAGTCGGTTATACTCTGGAAACACCATATATTTT. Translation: CASRLYSGNTIYF.

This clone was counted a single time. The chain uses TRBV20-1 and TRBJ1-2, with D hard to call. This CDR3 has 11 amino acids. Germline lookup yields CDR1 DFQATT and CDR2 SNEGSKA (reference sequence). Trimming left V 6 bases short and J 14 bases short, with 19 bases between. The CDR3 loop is CSAGPDRLETF. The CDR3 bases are TGCAGTGCGGGCCCAGACCGACTAGAGACCTTC.

In DNA, the CDR3 is TGTGCCAGCAGCTACCTCGGGACAGGGGTCGGAAAACTGTTTTTT. Translating gives CASSYLGTGVGKLFF. The rearrangement links TRBV3-1 (or the pseudogene TRBV3-2) to TRBJ1-4; 10 positions match TRBD1. Losses at the gene ends were 5 bases for V and 10 bases for J; bases not matched to a gene: 10. Germline lookup yields CDR1 LGHDT and CDR2 YNNKEL (reference sequence). The CDR3 is 15 residues long.

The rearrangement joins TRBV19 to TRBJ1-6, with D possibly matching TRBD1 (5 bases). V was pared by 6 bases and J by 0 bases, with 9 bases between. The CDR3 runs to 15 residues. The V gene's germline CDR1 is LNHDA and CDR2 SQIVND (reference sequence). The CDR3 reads CASSETVSYNSPLHF. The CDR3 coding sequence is TGTGCCAGTAGCGAGACAGTCTCCTATAATTCACCCCTCCACTTT.

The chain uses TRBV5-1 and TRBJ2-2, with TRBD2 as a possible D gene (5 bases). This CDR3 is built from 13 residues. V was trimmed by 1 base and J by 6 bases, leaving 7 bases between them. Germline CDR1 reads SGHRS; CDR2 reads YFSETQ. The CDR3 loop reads CASSLRGPGELFF. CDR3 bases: TGCGCCAGCAGCTTGCGGGGTCCCGGGGAGCTGTTTTTT.